This note documents a single TCR beta chain sequence. Its antigen is undetermined. Drawing of blood for sampling happened at baseline, at cycle 4 day 1, and at cycle 7 day 1. This sample was taken from a study of OX40 agonist ivuxolimab in advanced cancers. Study details: The patients received agonistic anti-OX40 (CD134) antibody ivuxolimab.

The germline V and J ends were trimmed by 2 bases and 5 bases, with 9 bases remaining between them. The germline gives CDR1 KGHSH, CDR2 LQKENI. This CDR3 is 13 amino acids long. Study results and limitations: Which antigen the expanded peripheral T cells recognized is unknown. Expansion of clones was among the lowest in partial responders at 0.1-3.0 mg/kg.

Clones were read by immunoSEQ multiplex PCR, and TCRdb kept only the in-frame ones, dropping some. This sample yields around 64,000 clones, of which about 85% are seen a single time; approximately 1.2% belongs to the top ten. The TCR comes from an adult with an advanced solid tumor such as melanoma, head and neck, liver or kidney cancer. The source was CD4+ or CD8+ T cells sorted from blood, collected in a trial of the OX40 agonist ivuxolimab. The chain employs TRBV18 and TRBJ2-5; D gene unclear. CDR3 amino acids: CASSPGVRETQYF. The DNA for the CDR3 is TGTGCCAGCTCACCAGGGGTTAGGGAGACCCAGTACTTC.